This TCR beta chain was documented in a study of blood T cell repertoires in COVID-19. The assay was immunoSEQ multiplex PCR, and TCRdb's table has in-frame clones only and misses some. The sample has 180,000 or so clones; 81% are singletons. The length of the CDR3 is 13 residues. With 6 bases removed from V and 5 bases from J, the gap between germline ends came to 14 bases. Germline V lookup: CDR1 MNHNY, CDR2 SVGAGI (reference sequence). The specimen was peripheral blood. V gene TRBV6-6 combines with J gene TRBJ2-7; D not certain. The TCR sequence derives from a woman in her thirties or forties with COVID-19, enrolled during active disease. CDR3 amino acids: CASSQTLGHEQYF. The CDR3 DNA sequence: TGTGCCAGCAGCCAGACCCTAGGTCACGAGCAGTACTTC.